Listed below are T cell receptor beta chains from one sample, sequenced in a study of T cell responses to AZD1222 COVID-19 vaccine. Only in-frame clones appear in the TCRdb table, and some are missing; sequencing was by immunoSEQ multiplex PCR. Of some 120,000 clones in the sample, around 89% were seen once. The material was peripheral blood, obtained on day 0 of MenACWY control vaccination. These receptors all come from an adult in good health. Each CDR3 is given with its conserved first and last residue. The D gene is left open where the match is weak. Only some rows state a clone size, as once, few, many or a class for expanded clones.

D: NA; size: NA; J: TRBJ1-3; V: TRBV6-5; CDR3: CASSEGTGNTIYF; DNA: TGTGCCAGCAGCGAGGGAACCGGAAACACCATATATTTT
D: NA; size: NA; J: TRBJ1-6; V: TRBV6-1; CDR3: CASSEGGFNSPLHF; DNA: TGTGCCAGCAGTGAAGGAGGTTTCAATTCACCCCTCCACTTT
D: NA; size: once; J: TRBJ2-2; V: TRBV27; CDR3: CASGESHGELFF; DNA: TGTGCCAGCGGCGAGAGTCACGGGGAGCTGTTTTTT
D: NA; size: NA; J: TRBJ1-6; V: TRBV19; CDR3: CASRDRQWDNSPLHF; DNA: TGTGCCAGTAGGGACCGACAGTGGGATAATTCACCCCTCCACTTT
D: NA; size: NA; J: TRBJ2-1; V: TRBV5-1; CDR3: CASSWYNEQFF; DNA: TGCGCCAGCAGCTGGTACAATGAGCAGTTCTTC
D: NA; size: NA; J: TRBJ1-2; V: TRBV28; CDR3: CASSLGRDGYTF; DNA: TGTGCCAGCAGTTTGGGACGGGATGGCTACACCTTC
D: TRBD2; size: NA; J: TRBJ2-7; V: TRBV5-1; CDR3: CASSPTTSGSSYEQYF; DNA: TGCGCCAGCAGCCCCACGACTAGCGGGAGCTCTTACGAGCAGTACTTC
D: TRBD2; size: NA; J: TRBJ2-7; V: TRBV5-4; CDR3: CASSSGLAGNEQYF; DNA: TGTGCCAGCAGCTCGGGACTAGCTGGGAACGAGCAGTACTTC
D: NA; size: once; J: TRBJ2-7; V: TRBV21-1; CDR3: CASSKETGWKPYEQYF; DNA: TGTGCCAGCAGCAAAGAAACAGGGTGGAAACCCTACGAGCAGTACTTC
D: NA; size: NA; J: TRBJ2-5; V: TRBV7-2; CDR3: CASSLVLETQYF; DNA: TGTGCCAGCAGCTTAGTTCTAGAGACCCAGTACTTC
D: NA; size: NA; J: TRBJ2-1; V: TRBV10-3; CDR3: CAISGRGSYNEQFF; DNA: TGTGCCATCAGTGGTAGGGGTTCCTACAATGAGCAGTTCTTC
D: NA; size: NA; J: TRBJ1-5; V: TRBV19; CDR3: CASSIVRVGNQPQHF; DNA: TGTGCCAGTAGTATAGTCCGGGTAGGCAATCAGCCCCAGCATTTT
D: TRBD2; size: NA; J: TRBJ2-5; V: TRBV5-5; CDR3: CASSQGLAGGQETQYF; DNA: TGTGCCAGCAGCCAAGGACTAGCGGGAGGGCAAGAGACCCAGTACTTC
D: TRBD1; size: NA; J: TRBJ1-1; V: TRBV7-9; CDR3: CASSLADRDRGLAFF; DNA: TGTGCCAGCAGCTTAGCCGACCGGGACAGGGGTTTGGCTTTCTTT
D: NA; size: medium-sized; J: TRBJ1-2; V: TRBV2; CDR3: CASSKNNYGYTF; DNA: TGTGCCAGCAGCAAAAACAACTATGGCTACACCTTC
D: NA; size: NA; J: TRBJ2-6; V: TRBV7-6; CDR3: CASNQPGSPLSGANVLTF; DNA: TGTGCCAGCAACCAACCCGGGAGTCCCCTCTCTGGGGCCAACGTCCTGACTTTC
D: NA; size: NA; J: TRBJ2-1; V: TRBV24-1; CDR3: CATSDMGHQGDEQFF; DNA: TGTGCCACCAGTGATATGGGACACCAAGGGGATGAGCAGTTCTTC
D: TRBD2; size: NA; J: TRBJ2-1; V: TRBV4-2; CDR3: CASSQRGRDNEQFF; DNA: TGTGCCAGCAGCCAGCGCGGGAGGGACAATGAGCAGTTCTTC
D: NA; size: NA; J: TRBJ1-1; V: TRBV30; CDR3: CAWSVLDGTEAFF; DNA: TGTGCCTGGAGTGTACTAGACGGGACTGAAGCTTTCTTT
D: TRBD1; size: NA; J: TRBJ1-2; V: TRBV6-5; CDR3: CASSYLQGNGYTF; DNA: TGTGCCAGCAGTTACTTACAGGGGAATGGCTACACCTTC
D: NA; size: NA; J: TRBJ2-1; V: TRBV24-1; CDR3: CATNGWGNEQFF; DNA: TGTGCCACCAATGGATGGGGAAATGAGCAGTTCTTC
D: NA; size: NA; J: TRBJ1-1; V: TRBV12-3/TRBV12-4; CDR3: CASSLLDTEAFF; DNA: TGTGCCAGCAGTTTACTGGACACTGAAGCTTTCTTT
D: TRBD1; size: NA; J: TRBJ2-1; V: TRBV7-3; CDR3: CASSLRQGNNEQFF; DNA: TGTGCCAGCAGCTTAAGACAGGGCAACAATGAGCAGTTCTTC
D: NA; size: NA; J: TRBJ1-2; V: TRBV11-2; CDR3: CASSGGSKPIYGYTF; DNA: TGTGCCAGCAGCGGGGGGTCCAAACCAATCTATGGCTACACCTTC
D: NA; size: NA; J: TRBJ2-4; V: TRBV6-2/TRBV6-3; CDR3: CASSLDYPSKWVQYF; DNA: TGTGCCAGCAGTTTAGACTACCCTTCGAAGTGGGTTCAGTACTTC
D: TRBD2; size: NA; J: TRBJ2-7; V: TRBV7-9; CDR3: CASSLRAGEGEQYF; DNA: TGTGCCAGCAGCCTCCGGGCGGGAGAGGGCGAGCAGTACTTC
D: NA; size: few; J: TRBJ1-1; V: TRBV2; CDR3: CASSTGQNGEAFF; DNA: TGTGCCAGCAGTACAGGACAGAATGGAGAAGCTTTCTTT
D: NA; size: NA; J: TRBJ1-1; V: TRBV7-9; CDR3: CASSSPDRGYTEAFF; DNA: TGTGCCAGCAGCTCCCCCGACAGAGGCTACACTGAAGCTTTCTTT
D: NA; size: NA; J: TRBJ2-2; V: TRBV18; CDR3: CASSHNTGELFF; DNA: TGTGCCAGCTCACATAACACCGGGGAGCTGTTTTTT
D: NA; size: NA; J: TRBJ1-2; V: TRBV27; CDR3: CASSLLGRAGYTF; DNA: TGTGCCAGCAGTTTACTCGGCAGGGCTGGCTACACCTTC
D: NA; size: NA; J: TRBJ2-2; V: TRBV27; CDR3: CASSLSMLGTGELFF; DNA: TGTGCCAGCAGTTTATCTATGTTAGGCACCGGGGAGCTGTTTTTT
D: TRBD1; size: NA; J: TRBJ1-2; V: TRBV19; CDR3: CASSTRDREGYTF; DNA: TGTGCCAGTAGTACCCGGGACAGGGAAGGCTACACCTTC
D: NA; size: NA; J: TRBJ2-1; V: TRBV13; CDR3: CASSSISASRDNEQFF; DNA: TGTGCCAGCAGCTCCATCAGCGCGTCACGGGACAATGAGCAGTTCTTC
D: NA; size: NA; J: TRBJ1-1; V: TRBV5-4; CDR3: CASSLTGKNTEAFF; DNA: TGTGCCAGCAGCTTGACGGGGAAGAACACTGAAGCTTTCTTT
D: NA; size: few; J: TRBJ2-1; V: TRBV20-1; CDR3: CSVPRNEQFF; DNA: TGCAGCGTCCCTAGAAATGAGCAGTTCTTC
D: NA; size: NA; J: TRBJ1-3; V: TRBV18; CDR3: CASSPYSGNTIYF; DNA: TGTGCCAGCTCACCTTACTCTGGAAACACCATATATTTT
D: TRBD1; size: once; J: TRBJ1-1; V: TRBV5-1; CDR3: CASSPGTANTEAFF; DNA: TGCGCCAGCAGCCCTGGGACAGCGAACACTGAAGCTTTCTTT